This TCR beta chain was obtained from a study of radiotherapy plus CTLA-4 blockade in lung cancer (dated by TCRdb to the late 2010s). Study-level background: Objective responses were observed in about a sixth of enrolled patients, and disease control was achieved in less than 35%. General findings and caveats noted by the study authors: After treatment with radiotherapy and ipilimumab, TCR clones that came from tumors expanded in the peripheral blood. The strongest predictors of response, as reported, were early dynamic changes in blood T cell clones along with a rise in serum interferon-beta after radiation.

Library prep was done by the immunoSEQ multiplex PCR assay. TCRdb carries this immuneACCESS record with in-frame sequences only. Its versions omit some clonotypes, under half of them owing to an unresolved V gene in the studies checked, with the rest unexplained. The sample yields 40,000 to 55,000 clones; approximately 71% were counted once. Over 2.5% of the sample is in the top ten clones. This clone was seen more than once but under ten times. Its antigen remains unidentified. No qualities accompany the bases; no much larger clone lies one base away. In this study, focal radiation therapy paired with CTLA-4 blockade (ipilimumab) was tested in patients who had chemo-refractory metastatic non-small-cell lung cancer. The CDR3 goes from the cysteine to the phenylalanine over 16 residues. Kept here is only the CDR3 DNA, which spans 48 bases and is read in frame from base 1. Sequences SGHRS (CDR1) and YFSETQ (CDR2) are obtained from the germline V gene.

The sequence is built from TRBV5-1 and TRBJ2-5, with 8 bases in between that match TRBD2. The J call may be incorrect, as the DNA end agrees better with TRBJ2-7. The sequences come from peripheral blood, collected from a patient treated with radiotherapy plus ipilimumab. The origin of this receptor is a human donor with non-small cell lung cancer whose response to radiotherapy plus ipilimumab could not be evaluated. This receptor carries the CDR3 CASSLAGAGDLYEQYF. The sequence in DNA is TGCGCCAGCAGCTTGGCCGGAGCGGGGGATCTCTACGAGCAGTACTTC.